A single sample gave rise to the 18 T cell receptor beta chains below, sequenced in a study of early T cells in non-severe SARS-CoV-2 infection. MiXCR, applied by TCRdb to the 5' RACE reads, yields one record per CDR3 protein. Of roughly 30,000 distinct CDR3 sequences in the sample, approximately 6.6% were seen once. The sample consisted of whole blood, taken at baseline. The receptors stem from an adult who was a healthcare worker with PCR-confirmed SARS-CoV-2 infection or an uninfected control (not recorded which).

This clonotype was observed many times. The rearrangement links TRBV7-9 to TRBJ1-2; D is uncertain. Germline V gives CDR1 SEHNR, CDR2 FQNEAQ (reference sequence). V was pared by 1 base and J by 5 bases, with 8 bases between. The CDR3 runs 13 residues. The CDR3 nucleotides are TGTGCCAGCAGCTTAGGGCAGACTTATGGCTACACCTTC. Its translation is CASSLGQTYGYTF.

Many counts were recorded for this clonotype. The chain employs TRBV6-2 or TRBV6-3 and TRBJ1-5; possibly TRBD1 for D (5 bases). The length of the CDR3 is 14 residues. Germline V CDR1 and CDR2: MNHEY, SVGEGT. The germline V and J ends were trimmed by 2 bases and 2 bases, with 7 bases remaining between them. The CDR3 is CASSYVGGNQPQHF. The CDR3 DNA sequence: TGTGCCAGCAGTTACGTAGGGGGCAATCAGCCCCAGCATTTT.

This clonotype was detected ten times or more. This chain links TRBV5-1 with TRBJ1-1, with D unresolved. The CDR3 is made up of 14 amino acids. Trimming took off 2 bases at V and 0 bases at J, with 8 bases between the two ends. Germline-derived CDR1 and CDR2 are SGHRS and YFSETQ. The CDR3 coding sequence is TGCGCCAGCAGCTTTTCTAACCTGAACACTGAAGCTTTCTTT. It codes for CASSFSNLNTEAFF.

The chain combines TRBV23-1 with TRBJ1-5; 8 bases align to TRBD1. TRBV23-1 is classed as an ORF, of uncertain function. The CDR3 runs 14 residues. V shed 4 bases, J shed 5 bases, and the junction held 4 bases outside the gene matches. CDR3 residues: CASSRTTGDQPQHF. In DNA, the CDR3 is TGCGCCAGCAGTCGTACGACAGGGGATCAGCCCCAGCATTTT.

Ten or more counts support this clonotype. The chain couples TRBV6-1 to TRBJ2-5; possibly TRBD2 for D (5 bases). Germline values: CDR1 MNHNS, CDR2 SASEGT. V shed 6 bases and J shed 1 base, with 12 bases lying between them. The CDR3 runs to 14 residues. The CDR3: CASRLTGSQETQYF. The CDR3, as DNA: TGTGCCAGCAGATTAACGGGGAGCCAAGAGACCCAGTACTTC.

At least ten counts were recorded for this clonotype. This sequence joins TRBV5-1 and TRBJ2-3, with D hard to call. The CDR3 totals 13 residues. Germline-derived CDR1 and CDR2 are SGHRS and YFSETQ. Deletions cut 2 bases from V and 4 bases from J, with 8 bases between. CDR3 sequence (DNA): TGCGCCAGCAGCTTTCGCCAGTCAGATACGCAGTATTTT. As protein: CASSFRQSDTQYF.

CDR3 residues: CASSLPGTYNEQFF. The CDR3 DNA reads TGTGCCAGCAGCTTACCCGGGACCTACAATGAGCAGTTCTTC. V is TRBV5-6 and J is TRBJ2-1; D is possibly TRBD2 (5 bases). This CDR3 region has 14 residues. CDR1 SGHDT and CDR2 YYEEEE come from the germline V gene. V lost 2 bases and J 2 bases, leaving 8 bases between the germline ends.

There are many counts of this clonotype. The chain couples TRBV6-2 or TRBV6-3 to TRBJ2-1; D might be TRBD2 (7 bases). V lost 0 bases, J lost 15 bases, and 21 bases lay in between. Per the germline V gene, CDR1 is MNHEY and CDR2 is SVGEGT. The length of the CDR3 is 15 residues. CDR3 coding DNA: TGTGCCAGCAGTTACTCGGGGGGGCTACCTCCCCCGGGGTTCTTC. This gives the protein CASSYSGGLPPPGFF.

This chain uses TRBV11-2 with TRBJ1-2; unclear D gene. Between the trimmed V and J ends, which lost 4 bases and 3 bases, there was a span of 9 bases. The CDR3 totals 13 residues. CDR1 and CDR2 from the germline V gene are SGHAT and FQNNGV. CDR3 sequence reads: CASSSSTYYGYTF. The CDR3 bases are TGTGCCAGCAGCTCCTCGACGTACTATGGCTACACCTTC.

The sample holds many counts of this clonotype. The chain carries TRBV6-2 or TRBV6-3 and TRBJ1-3; TRBD1 matches 7 bases. CDR1 is MNHEY, CDR2 SVGEGT, per germline. Trimming cost V 7 bases and J 0 bases; bases outside gene matches: 12. The CDR3 runs 17 residues. Written as DNA, the CDR3 is TGTGCCAGCACCCAGTGGGACAGTGCCTACTCTGGAAACACCATATATTTT. Translating gives CASTQWDSAYSGNTIYF.

This clonotype showed up many times. This sequence joins TRBV2 and TRBJ2-1; 9 nucleotides align to TRBD1. In germline, CDR1 is SNHLY, CDR2 FYNNEI. Losses at the gene ends were 11 bases for V and 4 bases for J; bases not matched to a gene: 9. The CDR3 runs 14 residues. CDR3 loop: CAGDPGTGYNEQFF. CDR3 DNA: TGTGCCGGGGATCCCGGGACAGGGTACAATGAGCAGTTCTTC.

This clonotype was recorded a few times. The V and J genes are TRBV2 and TRBJ2-5; TRBD2 matches at 8 bases. This CDR3 has 13 amino acids. Germline V gene sequence: CDR1 SNHLY, CDR2 FYNNEI. V was clipped by 6 bases and J by 4 bases; unmatched bases: 4. The CDR3 DNA is TGTGCCAGCAGCAAGCGGGAGTTAGAGACCCAGTACTTC. This gives the protein CASSKRELETQYF. Supplemented by reference TRBV2 and TRBJ2-5, the full variable domain reads EPEVTQTPSHQVTQMGQEVILRCVPISNHLYFYWYRQILGQKVEFLVSFYNNEISEKSEIFDDQFSVERPDGSNFTLKIRSTKLEDSAMYFCASSKRELETQYFGPGTRLLVL.

V usage is TRBV6-2 or TRBV6-3 and J usage is TRBJ2-7, with 7 positions matching TRBD1. CDR3 length: 14 residues. Germline CDR1 MNHEY, CDR2 SVGEGT. V dropped 6 bases and J dropped 3; count of bases not matched to a gene: 8. CDR3 sequence: CASRIGGTVYEQYF. In DNA form, the CDR3 reads TGTGCCAGCAGAATTGGTGGGACAGTCTACGAGCAGTACTTC.

This clonotype was seen ten or more times. The V and J genes are TRBV10-3 and TRBJ1-2, with no clear D. Germline V gene data show CDR1 as ENHRY and CDR2 as SYGVKD. Deletions cut 2 bases from V and 6 bases from J, with 7 bases between. This CDR3 region has 12 residues. In DNA, the CDR3 is TGTGCCATCAGTGAGGGGCAGGATGGCTACACCTTC. It specifies CAISEGQDGYTF.

The chain uses TRBV4-3 and TRBJ1-2; 10 positions match TRBD1. Germline V lookup: CDR1 LGHNA, CDR2 YSLEER. V shed 4 bases, J shed 2 bases, and the junction held 10 bases outside the gene matches. The CDR3 is made up of 17 amino acids. The DNA of the CDR3 is TGCGCCAGCAGCCGGCAGACAGGGGGCCGGGGGAACTATGGCTACACCTTC. It yields the protein CASSRQTGGRGNYGYTF.

The chain employs TRBV7-2 and TRBJ1-2, with a possible D match to TRBD1 (5 bases). The germline V gene encodes CDR1 SGHTA and CDR2 FQGNSA. The CDR3 totals 15 residues. The V end was cut by 5 bases, the J end by 4 bases, with 17 bases between. CDR3 region: CASSPRDRSSYGYTF. The DNA of the CDR3 is TGTGCCAGCAGCCCAAGGGACCGTAGCTCCTATGGCTACACCTTC.

This clonotype was seen at least ten times. The chain is built from TRBV27 and TRBJ2-1; 10 positions match TRBD2. Germline values: CDR1 MNHEY, CDR2 SMNVEV (reference sequence). J gave up 0 bases and V 5 bases, and 4 bases lay outside the gene matches. This CDR3 has 16 residues. The CDR3, as DNA: TGTGCCAGCAGTCCAGGACTAGCGGTCTCCTACAATGAGCAGTTCTTC. Its translation is CASSPGLAVSYNEQFF.

This clonotype was observed at least ten times. The chain recombines TRBV6-2 or TRBV6-3 with TRBJ2-1; 9 bases are a match to TRBD1. The CDR3 covers 15 residues. V dropped 2 bases and J dropped 6; count of bases not matched to a gene: 5. CDR1 MNHEY and CDR2 SVGEGT come from the germline V gene. DNA for the CDR3: TGTGCCAGCAGTTACCTGGGACAGGGCCCCAATGAGCAGTTCTTC. Amino acids: CASSYLGQGPNEQFF.